Listed below are T cell receptor beta chains from one sample, sequenced in a study of T cell changes during pregnancy in multiple sclerosis. TCRdb keeps only in-frame clones here, not all; method: immunoSEQ multiplex PCR. Among fewer than 60,000 clones listed, 91% were seen once. This specimen was CD8+ T cells from peripheral blood mononuclear cells, taken after pregnancy. These receptors were taken from a female donor with multiple sclerosis, enrolled in a pregnancy study. CDR3s include the opening cysteine and the closing phenylalanine or tryptophan. The order of the fields is CDR3 protein, CDR3 DNA, V gene, D gene, clone size, J gene. D genes are given only for firm matches. Some rows mark clone size as missing; the rest say once, few, many or name a class of expanded clone.

cdr3_aa: CASSTHGQGFWDYGYTF; cdr3_nt: TGTGCCAGCAGCACCCATGGACAGGGCTTTTGGGACTATGGCTACACCTTC; v_call: TRBV14; d_call: TRBD1; clone_size: NA; j_call: TRBJ1-2
cdr3_aa: CASSTERVDTQYF; cdr3_nt: TGTGCCAGTAGTACGGAACGGGTCGATACGCAGTATTTT; v_call: TRBV19; d_call: NA; clone_size: NA; j_call: TRBJ2-3
cdr3_aa: CASTESTDTQYF; cdr3_nt: TGTGCCAGCACTGAGAGCACAGATACGCAGTATTTT; v_call: TRBV9; d_call: NA; clone_size: once; j_call: TRBJ2-3
cdr3_aa: CASSLDGVTGELFF; cdr3_nt: TGTGCCAGCAGTTTGGACGGGGTCACCGGGGAGCTGTTTTTT; v_call: TRBV6-5; d_call: NA; clone_size: once; j_call: TRBJ2-2
cdr3_aa: CASSFPGNTEAFF; cdr3_nt: TGCGCCAGCAGCTTCCCAGGAAACACTGAAGCTTTCTTT; v_call: TRBV5-1; d_call: NA; clone_size: NA; j_call: TRBJ1-1
cdr3_aa: CASSPRDTPNEKLFF; cdr3_nt: TGTGCCAGTAGCCCCCGGGACACGCCTAATGAAAAACTGTTTTTT; v_call: TRBV19; d_call: NA; clone_size: NA; j_call: TRBJ1-4
cdr3_aa: CASSETLSVNQPQHF; cdr3_nt: TGCGCCAGCAGTGAGACACTATCTGTCAATCAGCCCCAGCATTTT; v_call: TRBV10-2; d_call: NA; clone_size: NA; j_call: TRBJ1-5
cdr3_aa: CASSEETSPYSNQPQHF; cdr3_nt: TGTGCCAGCAGTGAGGAGACGAGTCCGTATAGCAATCAGCCCCAGCATTTT; v_call: TRBV2; d_call: NA; clone_size: NA; j_call: TRBJ1-5
cdr3_aa: CASSYVNRGSGNTIYF; cdr3_nt: TGTGCCAGCAGTTACGTCAACAGGGGGAGTGGAAACACCATATATTTT; v_call: TRBV6-6; d_call: TRBD1; clone_size: NA; j_call: TRBJ1-3
cdr3_aa: CASSSPVQGVGSPLHF; cdr3_nt: TGTGCCAGCAGCTCCCCCGTTCAGGGGGTCGGTTCACCCCTCCACTTT; v_call: TRBV5-6; d_call: TRBD1; clone_size: NA; j_call: TRBJ1-6
cdr3_aa: CASSEGQGNAYEQYF; cdr3_nt: TGTGCCAGCAGTGAAGGGCAGGGGAATGCCTACGAGCAGTACTTC; v_call: TRBV2; d_call: NA; clone_size: NA; j_call: TRBJ2-7
cdr3_aa: CAWSVPGSGELFF; cdr3_nt: TGTGCCTGGAGTGTACCTGGCTCCGGGGAGCTGTTTTTT; v_call: TRBV30; d_call: NA; clone_size: NA; j_call: TRBJ2-2
cdr3_aa: CASSALGDRGSYGYTF; cdr3_nt: TGTGCCAGCAGCGCTCTCGGGGACAGGGGATCCTATGGCTACACCTTC; v_call: TRBV7-8; d_call: TRBD1; clone_size: NA; j_call: TRBJ1-2
cdr3_aa: CASSQEGGGFGSEQFF; cdr3_nt: TGTGCCAGCAGCCAAGAAGGCGGGGGCTTCGGGAGTGAGCAGTTCTTC; v_call: TRBV14; d_call: NA; clone_size: NA; j_call: TRBJ2-1
cdr3_aa: CATSRDRSGQPQHF; cdr3_nt: TGTGCCACCAGCAGAGATCGGAGTGGGCAGCCCCAGCATTTT; v_call: TRBV15; d_call: NA; clone_size: NA; j_call: TRBJ1-5
cdr3_aa: CASSVGPSGGFTGELFF; cdr3_nt: TGTGCCAGCAGCGTAGGGCCTAGCGGGGGGTTCACCGGGGAGCTGTTTTTT; v_call: TRBV9; d_call: TRBD2; clone_size: NA; j_call: TRBJ2-2
cdr3_aa: CASSVGDSGHEQYF; cdr3_nt: TGTGCCAGCAGCGTGGGGGACAGTGGCCACGAGCAGTACTTC; v_call: TRBV9; d_call: TRBD1; clone_size: NA; j_call: TRBJ2-7
cdr3_aa: CATSLGTGRNTGELFF; cdr3_nt: TGTGCCACCAGCTTGGGGACAGGGCGGAACACCGGGGAGCTGTTTTTT; v_call: TRBV15; d_call: TRBD1; clone_size: NA; j_call: TRBJ2-2
cdr3_aa: CATSSSGGSNQPQHF; cdr3_nt: TGTGCCACCAGCTCCTCGGGAGGTAGCAATCAGCCCCAGCATTTT; v_call: TRBV15; d_call: NA; clone_size: NA; j_call: TRBJ1-5
cdr3_aa: CASSSPPSGTDTNTEAFF; cdr3_nt: TGTGCCAGTAGCTCCCCCCCCAGTGGGACAGACACGAACACTGAAGCTTTCTTT; v_call: TRBV19; d_call: TRBD1; clone_size: NA; j_call: TRBJ1-1
cdr3_aa: CAISEEGGGATDTQYF; cdr3_nt: TGTGCCATCAGTGAAGAGGGCGGGGGGGCCACAGATACGCAGTATTTT; v_call: TRBV10-3; d_call: TRBD2; clone_size: NA; j_call: TRBJ2-3
cdr3_aa: CASSEWNRFTYEQYF; cdr3_nt: TGTGCCAGCAGTGAATGGAACAGGTTTACATACGAGCAGTACTTC; v_call: TRBV2; d_call: NA; clone_size: NA; j_call: TRBJ2-7
cdr3_aa: CASSLGLAGESYEQYF; cdr3_nt: TGCGCCAGCAGCTTGGGACTAGCGGGTGAATCCTACGAGCAGTACTTC; v_call: TRBV5-1; d_call: TRBD2; clone_size: NA; j_call: TRBJ2-7
cdr3_aa: CASSFSRGNNEQFF; cdr3_nt: TGTGCCAGCAGCTTCTCCCGGGGGAACAATGAGCAGTTCTTC; v_call: TRBV27; d_call: NA; clone_size: NA; j_call: TRBJ2-1
cdr3_aa: CASSPTPSGGPGDEQFF; cdr3_nt: TGTGCCAGCAGCCCAACCCCTAGCGGGGGGCCGGGGGATGAGCAGTTCTTC; v_call: TRBV7-6; d_call: TRBD2; clone_size: NA; j_call: TRBJ2-1
cdr3_aa: CASSHSSEISYNEQFF; cdr3_nt: TGCGCCAGCAGCCATTCCAGCGAGATCTCCTACAATGAGCAGTTCTTC; v_call: TRBV4-1; d_call: NA; clone_size: NA; j_call: TRBJ2-1
cdr3_aa: CASSLVPGNTEAFF; cdr3_nt: TGTGCCAGCAGCTTGGTTCCGGGGAACACTGAAGCTTTCTTT; v_call: TRBV5-5; d_call: NA; clone_size: NA; j_call: TRBJ1-1
cdr3_aa: CTSSQDMRFGLKSQPQHF; cdr3_nt: TGCACCAGCAGCCAAGATATGCGGTTCGGACTCAAAAGTCAGCCCCAGCATTTT; v_call: TRBV1; d_call: NA; clone_size: NA; j_call: TRBJ1-5
cdr3_aa: CASSGPGQLNTEAFF; cdr3_nt: TGTGCCAGCAGCGGCCCGGGACAGTTGAACACTGAAGCTTTCTTT; v_call: TRBV7-9; d_call: TRBD1; clone_size: NA; j_call: TRBJ1-1
cdr3_aa: CASSLDRELGSPLHF; cdr3_nt: TGTGCCAGCAGCTTAGACAGGGAGCTCGGCTCACCCCTCCACTTT; v_call: TRBV7-9; d_call: NA; clone_size: once; j_call: TRBJ1-6
cdr3_aa: CASKGGNEKLFF; cdr3_nt: TGTGCCAGCAAAGGGGGCAATGAAAAACTGTTTTTT; v_call: TRBV13; d_call: TRBD1; clone_size: NA; j_call: TRBJ1-4
cdr3_aa: CASSATGAMGTEAFF; cdr3_nt: TGTGCCAGCAGCGCGACAGGGGCCATGGGAACTGAAGCTTTCTTT; v_call: TRBV9; d_call: TRBD1; clone_size: NA; j_call: TRBJ1-1
cdr3_aa: CASSGQGATYEQYF; cdr3_nt: TGTGCCAGCAGCGGTCAGGGGGCCACGTACGAGCAGTACTTC; v_call: TRBV5-6; d_call: TRBD1; clone_size: once; j_call: TRBJ2-7
cdr3_aa: CASSGLIITDYTDTQYF; cdr3_nt: TGTGCCAGCAGTGGCCTGATTATAACGGACTACACAGATACGCAGTATTTT; v_call: TRBV6-1; d_call: NA; clone_size: NA; j_call: TRBJ2-3
cdr3_aa: CASSLGGYGEKLFF; cdr3_nt: TGTGCCAGCAGTTTGGGGGGGTATGGTGAAAAACTGTTTTTT; v_call: TRBV27; d_call: NA; clone_size: NA; j_call: TRBJ1-4
cdr3_aa: CASSYSPGQGAEQYF; cdr3_nt: TGTGCCAGCAGTTATTCCCCCGGACAGGGCGCCGAGCAGTACTTC; v_call: TRBV6-5; d_call: TRBD1; clone_size: NA; j_call: TRBJ2-7
cdr3_aa: CASSTHGQNQPQHF; cdr3_nt: TGTGCCAGCAGCACCCACGGACAGAATCAGCCCCAGCATTTT; v_call: TRBV7-2; d_call: NA; clone_size: NA; j_call: TRBJ1-5
cdr3_aa: CASSFGQTLGETQYF; cdr3_nt: TGTGCCAGCAGTTTCGGACAGACTCTTGGGGAGACCCAGTACTTC; v_call: TRBV5-4; d_call: NA; clone_size: NA; j_call: TRBJ2-5
cdr3_aa: CASSPLAGALQETQYF; cdr3_nt: TGTGCCAGCAGTCCCCTAGCGGGGGCCCTCCAAGAGACCCAGTACTTC; v_call: TRBV27; d_call: TRBD2; clone_size: NA; j_call: TRBJ2-5
cdr3_aa: CASSLESGQQETQYF; cdr3_nt: TGTGCCAGCAGCTTAGAATCAGGACAGCAAGAGACCCAGTACTTC; v_call: TRBV11-2; d_call: NA; clone_size: NA; j_call: TRBJ2-5
cdr3_aa: CASSQSSRSTNYGYTF; cdr3_nt: TGTGCCAGCAGCCAATCTTCCCGTTCTACTAACTATGGCTACACCTTC; v_call: TRBV16; d_call: NA; clone_size: NA; j_call: TRBJ1-2
cdr3_aa: CASSASNEKLFF; cdr3_nt: TGTGCCAGCAGTGCATCTAATGAAAAACTGTTTTTT; v_call: TRBV6-1; d_call: NA; clone_size: NA; j_call: TRBJ1-4
cdr3_aa: CASSYSMALNTGELFF; cdr3_nt: TGTGCCAGCAGTTACTCGATGGCCTTAAACACCGGGGAGCTGTTTTTT; v_call: TRBV6-5; d_call: NA; clone_size: NA; j_call: TRBJ2-2
cdr3_aa: CASSAPGQQDNEQFF; cdr3_nt: TGTGCCAGCAGCGCGCCGGGACAGCAAGACAATGAGCAGTTCTTC; v_call: TRBV6-6; d_call: TRBD1; clone_size: NA; j_call: TRBJ2-1
cdr3_aa: CATLGQGGTEAFF; cdr3_nt: TGTGCCACCCTCGGACAGGGCGGAACTGAAGCTTTCTTT; v_call: TRBV2; d_call: TRBD1; clone_size: NA; j_call: TRBJ1-1
cdr3_aa: CASSHLGASSYGYTF; cdr3_nt: TGCGCCAGCAGCCATTTAGGGGCCTCCTCATATGGCTACACCTTC; v_call: TRBV4-1; d_call: NA; clone_size: NA; j_call: TRBJ1-2
cdr3_aa: CASSLGFTGDTEAFF; cdr3_nt: TGTGCCAGCAGCTTAGGCTTCACAGGGGACACTGAAGCTTTCTTT; v_call: TRBV13; d_call: TRBD1; clone_size: once; j_call: TRBJ1-1
cdr3_aa: CASSLPGQGQETQYF; cdr3_nt: TGCGCCAGCAGCTTGCCGGGACAGGGCCAAGAGACCCAGTACTTC; v_call: TRBV5-1; d_call: TRBD1; clone_size: NA; j_call: TRBJ2-5
cdr3_aa: CASSSREGEETQYF; cdr3_nt: TGTGCCAGCAGCTCACGAGAGGGCGAAGAGACCCAGTACTTC; v_call: TRBV9; d_call: NA; clone_size: NA; j_call: TRBJ2-5
cdr3_aa: CASSHSAGNQPQHF; cdr3_nt: TGTGCCAGCTCTCACTCCGCCGGCAATCAGCCCCAGCATTTT; v_call: TRBV6-1; d_call: NA; clone_size: NA; j_call: TRBJ1-5
cdr3_aa: CASSPPQGKGEQFF; cdr3_nt: TGTGCCAGCTCACCACCACAGGGTAAGGGTGAGCAGTTCTTC; v_call: TRBV18; d_call: NA; clone_size: once; j_call: TRBJ2-1
cdr3_aa: CASSSPGSTNEKLFF; cdr3_nt: TGCGCCAGCAGCTCACCAGGCTCAACTAATGAAAAACTGTTTTTT; v_call: TRBV5-1; d_call: NA; clone_size: NA; j_call: TRBJ1-4
cdr3_aa: CASSLLLAGAKQYF; cdr3_nt: TGTGCCAGCAGCTTGTTGCTAGCGGGGGCGAAGCAGTATTTT; v_call: TRBV5-6; d_call: TRBD2; clone_size: NA; j_call: TRBJ2-3
cdr3_aa: CASSPPGQAWNEQFF; cdr3_nt: TGTGCCAGCAGCCCACCGGGACAGGCGTGGAATGAGCAGTTCTTC; v_call: TRBV7-9; d_call: TRBD1; clone_size: NA; j_call: TRBJ2-1